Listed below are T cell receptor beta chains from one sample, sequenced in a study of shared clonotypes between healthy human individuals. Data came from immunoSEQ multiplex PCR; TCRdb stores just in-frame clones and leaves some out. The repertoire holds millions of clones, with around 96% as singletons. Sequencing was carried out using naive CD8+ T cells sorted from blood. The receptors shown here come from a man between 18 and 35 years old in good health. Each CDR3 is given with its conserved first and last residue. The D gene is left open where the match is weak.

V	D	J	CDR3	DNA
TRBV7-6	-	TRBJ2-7	CASSLGGSSSYEQYF	TGTGCCAGCAGCTTAGGTGGGTCATCCTCCTACGAGCAGTACTTC
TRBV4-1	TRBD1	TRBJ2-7	CASSQDLGDREGAYEQYF	TGCGCCAGCAGCCAAGACCTTGGGGACAGGGAGGGAGCCTACGAGCAGTACTTC
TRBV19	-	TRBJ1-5	CASSMGQSQSQPQHF	TGTGCCAGTAGTATGGGTCAGAGTCAAAGTCAGCCCCAGCATTTT
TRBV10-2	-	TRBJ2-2	CASSELVRGGELFF	TGCGCCAGCAGTGAGTTGGTGCGTGGTGGGGAGCTGTTTTTT
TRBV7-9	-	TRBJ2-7	CASSYGPGDEQYF	TGTGCCAGCAGCTATGGCCCCGGGGACGAGCAGTACTTC
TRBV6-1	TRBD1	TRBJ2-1	CASSGWGQGPYNEQFF	TGTGCCAGCAGTGGTTGGGGACAGGGGCCTTACAATGAGCAGTTCTTC
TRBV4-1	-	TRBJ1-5	CASSLFLGIENSNQPQHF	TGCGCCAGCAGCCTATTCCTCGGGATAGAAAATAGCAATCAGCCCCAGCATTTT
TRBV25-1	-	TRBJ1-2	CASSEQNVGPDGYTF	TGTGCCAGCAGTGAACAGAACGTGGGGCCCGATGGCTACACCTTC
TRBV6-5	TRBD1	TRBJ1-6	CASSYGQGVYNSPLHF	TGTGCCAGCAGTTACGGACAGGGGGTCTATAATTCACCCCTCCACTTT
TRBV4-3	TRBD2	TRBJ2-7	CASSQSLAGLNEQYF	TGCGCCAGCAGCCAATCACTAGCGGGACTTAACGAGCAGTACTTC
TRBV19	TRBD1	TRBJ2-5	CASSIDHTGGWETQYF	TGTGCCAGTAGTATAGATCATACAGGGGGCTGGGAGACCCAGTACTTC
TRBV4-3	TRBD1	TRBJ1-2	CASSQDGTGGYGYTF	TGCGCCAGCAGCCAAGATGGGACAGGGGGCTATGGCTACACCTTC